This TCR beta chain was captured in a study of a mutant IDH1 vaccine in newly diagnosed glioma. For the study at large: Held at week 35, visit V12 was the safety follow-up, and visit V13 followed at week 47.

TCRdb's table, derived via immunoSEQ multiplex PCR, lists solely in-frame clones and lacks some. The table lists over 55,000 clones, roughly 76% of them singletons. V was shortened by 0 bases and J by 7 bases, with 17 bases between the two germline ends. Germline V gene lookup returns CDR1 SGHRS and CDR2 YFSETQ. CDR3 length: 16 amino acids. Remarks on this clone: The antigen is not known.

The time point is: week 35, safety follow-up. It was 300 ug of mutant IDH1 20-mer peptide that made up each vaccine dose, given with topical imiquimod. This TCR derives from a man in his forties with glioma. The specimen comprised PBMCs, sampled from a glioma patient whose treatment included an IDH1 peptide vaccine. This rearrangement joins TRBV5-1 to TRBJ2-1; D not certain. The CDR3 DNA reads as TGCGCCAGCAGCTTGGCCGGTGCCTTCAGAGGAAATGAGCAGTTCTTC. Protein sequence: CASSLAGAFRGNEQFF.